This T cell receptor beta chain was documented in a study of blood T cell repertoires in COVID-19. Sequencing used immunoSEQ multiplex PCR; TCRdb keeps in-frame clones, though not all of them. This table holds roughly 150,000 clones, around 89% found once. The CDR3 is 15 residues long. Germline V lookup: CDR1 MNHEY, CDR2 SVGAGI. V dropped 1 base and J dropped 2 bases, with 10 bases sitting between them. V usage is TRBV6-5 and J usage is TRBJ2-3; maybe TRBD1 (5 bases). This receptor was obtained from a human donor in a cohort sampled during active COVID-19. Material for sequencing was peripheral blood. The CDR3 DNA is TGTGCCAGCAGTTACTGGGGCCCTAACACAGATACGCAGTATTTT. Protein product: CASSYWGPNTDTQYF.